Presented here are 23 T cell receptor beta chains from one specimen sequenced in a study of early T cells in non-severe SARS-CoV-2 infection. MiXCR, applied by TCRdb to the 5' RACE reads, yields one record per CDR3 protein. The table lists roughly 60,000 distinct CDR3 sequences, 6.5% to 8.5% of them singletons, with 3% to 4% in the top ten. The sample consisted of whole blood. The receptors come from an adult who was a healthcare worker with PCR-confirmed SARS-CoV-2 infection or an uninfected control (not recorded which).

This clonotype has at least ten counts. One end of the junction is discordant with germline, which a read error may explain. The genes are TRBV20-1 and TRBJ1-6; D might be TRBD1 (6 bases). Germline CDR1 and CDR2: DFQATT and SNEGSKA (reference sequence). There are 14 residues in the CDR3. The CDR3: CSAAPDRYNSPLHF. The CDR3 DNA is TGCAGTGCTGCCCCGGACAGATATAACTCACCCCTCCACTTT.

Turning to this clonotype: Relative to the germline gene, one junction end is altered; a read error may explain this. This sequence joins TRBV9 and TRBJ2-3; the match to TRBD2 covers 8 bases. CDR3 length: 20 amino acids. The germline V gene has CDR1 SGDLS and CDR2 YYNGEE. CDR3 DNA: TGTGCCAACAGCGTAGCTACGAGGAGCGGGAGTTTAGGACACACAGATACGCAGTATTTT. Encoded protein: CANSVATRSGSLGHTDTQYF.

This clonotype came up many times. V is TRBV7-9 and J is TRBJ2-1; TRBD1 matches 10 bases. With V trimmed by 5 bases and J by 8 bases, 6 bases remained unmatched. Germline assignment: CDR1 SEHNR and CDR2 FQNEAQ (reference sequence). The CDR3 has 14 amino acids. The CDR3 coding sequence is TGTGCCAGCAGCCGGACAGGGGGTAGAGATGAGCAGTTCTTC. Translation: CASSRTGGRDEQFF.

This clonotype was detected ten times or more. The rearrangement joins TRBV28 to TRBJ2-1; D unclear. The CDR3 covers 14 residues. Deletions cut 10 bases from V and 0 bases from J, with 13 bases between. Per the germline V gene, CDR1 is MDHEN and CDR2 is SYDVKM. The CDR3 coding sequence is TGTGCCACCCGGGCCTGGAGCTCCTACAATGAGCAGTTCTTC. Protein sequence: CATRAWSSYNEQFF.

This clonotype showed up many times. The genes are TRBV30 and TRBJ2-6; D call uncertain. Germline V CDR1 and CDR2: GTSNPN, SVGIG (reference sequence). V shed 0 bases and J shed 2 bases, with 8 bases lying between them. The CDR3 loop spans 15 amino acids. The CDR3 protein is CAWSVHGAGANVLTF. For the CDR3, the DNA is TGTGCCTGGAGTGTACATGGGGCTGGGGCCAACGTCCTGACTTTC. Full variable domain (remainder filled in from reference TRBV30 and TRBJ2-6): SQTIHQWPATLVQPVGSPLSLECTVEGTSNPNLYWYRQAAGRGLQLLFYSVGIGQISSEVPQNLSASRPQDRQFILSSKKLLLSDSGFYLCAWSVHGAGANVLTFGAGSRLTVL.

This clonotype was counted only a few times. J is TRBJ1-4 and V is TRBV4-2; weak D call: TRBD1 (5 bases). The germline CDR1 and CDR2 sequences are LGHNA and YNFKEQ. This CDR3 contains 15 residues. Trimming left V 1 base short and J 4 bases short, with 10 bases between. The CDR3 here is CASSQGQSGNEKLFF. For the CDR3, the DNA is TGTGCCAGCAGCCAAGGACAGTCGGGTAATGAAAAACTGTTTTTT.

This clonotype came up a few times. The gene calls are TRBV28 and TRBJ2-1; D is unclear. The V end was cut by 7 bases, the J end by 6 bases, with 19 bases between. CDR1 MDHEN and CDR2 SYDVKM come from the germline V gene. CDR3 length equals 15 residues. This CDR3 is CASTQTHFASNEQFF. DNA for the CDR3: TGTGCCAGCACTCAGACCCACTTTGCTAGCAATGAGCAGTTCTTC.

At least ten counts were recorded for this clonotype. V and J are TRBV6-4 and TRBJ2-3, with 10 bases lining up with TRBD2. The CDR3 covers 15 residues. Germline CDR1 and CDR2: MRHNA and SNTAGT. Losses at the gene ends were 3 bases for V and 4 bases for J; bases not matched to a gene: 4. In nucleotides, the CDR3 is TGTGCCAGCAGTGAAGCTAGCGGGAGTTCAGATACGCAGTATTTT. This codes for CASSEASGSSDTQYF.

The V and J genes are TRBV7-3 and TRBJ2-2; TRBD2 agrees at 7 bases. Germline CDR1 is SGHTA and CDR2 is FQGTGA. The CDR3 runs to 15 residues. The junction had 1 base not matched to a gene; V was cut back by 3 bases and J by 0 bases. DNA for the CDR3: TGTGCCAGCAGCTTCGGGGGGTCGAACACCGGGGAGCTGTTTTTT. Translation gives CASSFGGSNTGELFF.

This clonotype was counted many times. V usage is TRBV3-1 and J usage is TRBJ1-2; D perhaps matches TRBD1 (6 bases). V was shortened by 1 base and J by 2 bases, with 14 bases between the two germline ends. Germline lookup yields CDR1 LGHDT and CDR2 YNNKEL (reference sequence). The CDR3 runs 16 residues. CDR3 nucleotide sequence: TGTGCCAGCAGCCAAGGAGGGGGAAGGGGAAACTATGGCTACACCTTC. This gives the protein CASSQGGGRGNYGYTF.

This clonotype was counted a few times. V is TRBV10-3 and J is TRBJ2-5; 10 bases match TRBD2. From germline, CDR1 is ENHRY and CDR2 SYGVKD. This CDR3 contains 14 residues. V gave up 8 bases and J gave up 2 bases; unmatched junction bases: 5. CDR3 residues: CAIHSGRFQETQYF. In DNA, the CDR3 is TGTGCCATCCATAGCGGGAGGTTTCAAGAGACCCAGTACTTC.

This clonotype was seen repeatedly, ten times or more. V gene TRBV12-3 or TRBV12-4 combines with J gene TRBJ1-1; D might be TRBD1 (6 bases). The CDR3 spans 15 residues. Trimming took off 4 bases at V and 5 bases at J, with 17 bases between the two ends. DNA of the CDR3: TGTGCCAGCAGTTACCTGACAGGCCTGCGGACTGAAGCTTTCTTT. This sequence encodes CASSYLTGLRTEAFF.

The table lists this clonotype with a few counts. This sequence joins TRBV2 and TRBJ2-1; D might be TRBD1 (5 bases). V lost 5 bases and J lost 9, with 11 bases in between. The germline CDR1 and CDR2 sequences are SNHLY and FYNNEI. The CDR3 sequence is 12 residues long. The CDR3 DNA follows: TGTGCCAGCAGTCCCGCGACAGCTGAGCAGTTCTTC. Translating gives CASSPATAEQFF. The full variable domain, with the rest looked up from reference TRBV2 and TRBJ2-1, is EPEVTQTPSHQVTQMGQEVILRCVPISNHLYFYWYRQILGQKVEFLVSFYNNEISEKSEIFDDQFSVERPDGSNFTLKIRSTKLEDSAMYFCASSPATAEQFFGPGTRLTVL.

The chain links TRBV11-1 to TRBJ2-7; 9 positions match TRBD2. V trimming: 4 bases; J trimming: 7 bases; junction bases outside the gene matches: 11. Germline V gene lookup returns CDR1 SGHAT and CDR2 FQDESV (reference sequence). The CDR3 has 15 amino acids. The chain's CDR3 is CASSSAVGAGGEQYF. The CDR3, as DNA: TGTGCCAGCAGCTCCGCGGTCGGCGCGGGAGGGGAGCAGTACTTC. The variable domain in full, with the rest retrieved from reference TRBV11-1 and TRBJ2-7, is EAEVAQSPRYKITEKSQAVAFWCDPISGHATLYWYRQILGQGPELLVQFQDESVVDDSQLPKDRFSAERLKGVDSTLKIQPAELGDSAMYLCASSSAVGAGGEQYFGPGTRLTVT.

This clonotype has at least ten counts. The chain carries TRBV10-3 and TRBJ1-2, with D uncertain. Germline CDR1 and CDR2: ENHRY and SYGVKD. V was pared by 4 bases and J by 3 bases, with 9 bases between. The CDR3 length is 13 residues. The DNA for the CDR3 is TGTGCCATCAGTGTCCGGACGGACTATGGCTACACCTTC. Translated, it gives CAISVRTDYGYTF.

This chain uses TRBV5-6 with TRBJ2-7; D might be TRBD2 (5 bases). With 6 bases removed from V and 6 bases from J, the gap between germline ends came to 22 bases. Per germline, CDR1 SGHDT and CDR2 YYEEEE. This CDR3 region has 15 residues. CDR3: CASTLGTARGLEQYF. The DNA for the CDR3 is TGTGCCAGCACCCTGGGCACGGCGAGAGGGCTCGAGCAGTACTTC.

This chain links TRBV27 with TRBJ2-5; D is undetermined. V was cut by 4 bases and J by 5 bases, with 14 bases left in between. The germline gives CDR1 MNHEY, CDR2 SMNVEV (reference sequence). This CDR3 is built from 14 residues. The CDR3 region is CASSSSLVGETQYF. CDR3 sequence (DNA): TGTGCCAGCAGTTCGTCCCTAGTAGGCGAGACCCAGTACTTC.

This rearrangement joins TRBV7-9 to TRBJ2-3; 9 bases fit TRBD2. The ends lost 3 bases at V and 2 bases at J; junction bases unmatched: 6. The CDR3 is made up of 16 amino acids. Germline lookup yields CDR1 SEHNR and CDR2 FQNEAQ (reference sequence). For the CDR3, the DNA is TGTGCCAGCAGCTTGGTTCTAGCGGGGTACACAGATACGCAGTATTTT. It translates to CASSLVLAGYTDTQYF.

This clonotype came up a few times. The rearrangement joins TRBV7-2 to TRBJ2-1, with 10 nucleotides matching TRBD1. The CDR3 spans 15 residues. Germline values: CDR1 SGHTA, CDR2 FQGNSA. Trimming cost V 3 bases and J 7 bases; bases outside gene matches: 6. The CDR3 spells CASSFDRGRENEQFF. Here the CDR3 DNA reads TGTGCCAGCAGCTTTGACAGGGGGCGAGAAAATGAGCAGTTCTTC.

This chain connects TRBV20-1 to TRBJ2-7; no firm D call. Deletions cut 0 bases from V and 2 bases from J, with 8 bases between. The CDR3 length is 13 residues. Germline CDR1 is DFQATT and CDR2 is SNEGSKA (reference sequence). CDR3 sequence reads: CSARDPPAYEQYF. In DNA, the CDR3 is TGCAGTGCTAGAGATCCCCCCGCCTACGAGCAGTACTTC.

About this clonotype itself: Relative to the germline gene, one junction end is altered; a read error may explain this. The chain has TRBV7-2 and TRBJ2-1, with TRBD1 as a possible D gene (6 bases). From germline, CDR1 is SGHTA and CDR2 FQGNSA. The CDR3 length is 15 residues. CDR3 sequence: CASSLTPGAYDEQFF. The DNA of the CDR3 is TGTGCCAGCAGCTTAACCCCAGGGGCCTACGATGAGCAGTTCTTC. Using reference TRBV7-2 and TRBJ2-1 for the parts outside the CDR3, the full variable domain is GAGVSQSPSNKVTEKGKDVELRCDPISGHTALYWYRQSLGQGLEFLIYFQGNSAPDKSGLPSDRFSAERTGGSVSTLTIQRTQQEDSAVYLCASSLTPGAYDEQFFGPGTRLTVL.

This clonotype has just a few counts. The chain links TRBV3-1 to TRBJ2-5; D is perhaps TRBD1 (5 bases). Germline V lookup: CDR1 LGHDT, CDR2 YNNKEL (reference sequence). The V and J ends lost 5 bases and 5 bases respectively, with 9 bases between them. The CDR3 runs to 12 residues. This CDR3 reads CASSYSGETQYF. The CDR3 DNA reads TGTGCCAGCAGCTACTCAGGGGAGACCCAGTACTTC.

This chain joins TRBV5-1 and TRBJ2-1, with 7 bases identical to TRBD2. The V and J ends lost 4 bases and 7 bases, in that order; junction bases with no gene match: 5. Germline-derived CDR1 and CDR2 are SGHRS and YFSETQ. There are 13 residues in the CDR3. DNA for the CDR3: TGCGCCAGCAGCGCCAGCGGGGCTAATGAGCAGTTCTTC. Its translation is CASSASGANEQFF.